This T cell receptor beta chain came from a study of CD8 T cells in Susac syndrome. Study at large: Clinically active disease was present in more than five of the sequenced Susac syndrome patients. 8 or 9 of these patients were in remission. Study observations and caveats: The study acknowledged a relatively small number of individuals in its TCR sequencing and HLA analysis. Expansion of Susac CD8+ clones peaked in TEMRA cells and in active patients.

The germline CDR1 and CDR2 sequences are MNHNS and SASEGT. The V segment lost 0 bases and the J segment 4 bases; nucleotides outside the gene matches: 4. The CDR3 extends over 15 amino acids. The RNA input was roughly 0.45 to 1 ug, and it was reverse transcribed with random hexamers. TCR beta CDR3 was amplified by immunoSEQ multiplex PCR. This amplification extended across 54 Vbeta and 13 Jbeta segments. TCRdb passed the immunoSEQ multiplex PCR reads through MiXCR, listing each CDR3 protein once. The data show 70,000 to 85,000 distinct CDR3 sequences, 95% to 96% seen once. On this clonotype: Its antigen is still unknown.

The receptor comes from a human donor with Susac syndrome. This sequence joins TRBV6-1 and TRBJ2-5; the match to TRBD2 covers 8 bases. Material: CD8+ T cells from PBMCs. CDR3 residues: CASSEASGSGETQYF. As DNA, the CDR3 is TGTGCCAGCAGTGAAGCCAGCGGGAGCGGAGAGACCCAGTACTTC.